This TCR beta chain was identified in a study of OX40 agonist ivuxolimab in advanced cancers. Study as a whole: Each dose-escalation patient presented with hepatocellular carcinoma, melanoma, renal cell or head and neck cancer.

Study outcomes and limitations: Some nonresponders likewise displayed low normalized T-cell clonal expansion.

Blood specimens came from baseline, cycle 4 day 1, and cycle 7 day 1. As for this clone: Its antigen is not known.

Only in-frame clones appear in the TCRdb table, and some are missing; sequencing was by immunoSEQ multiplex PCR. The data show about 35,000 clones, under 85% seen once. Germline lookup yields CDR1 SGHVS and CDR2 FQNEAQ. The CDR3 loop spans 19 amino acids. The V and J ends lost 0 bases and 6 bases respectively, with 21 bases between them. The chain carries TRBV7-8 and TRBJ1-6; the D gene is possibly TRBD1 (5 bases). This clonotype was sampled from an adult with an advanced solid tumor such as melanoma, head and neck, liver or kidney cancer. The input for sequencing was CD4+ or CD8+ T cells sorted from blood, taken in a trial of the OX40 agonist ivuxolimab. The CDR3 region is CASSLAGRAGYYLNSPLHF. As DNA, the CDR3 is TGTGCCAGCAGCTTAGCCGGTCGGGCAGGGTATTACCTTAATTCACCCCTCCACTTT.